Below, one TCR beta chain is given with its context. The antigen it recognizes is unknown. No base qualities exist here, and no much larger clone lies one base off it. Donors were 39 systemically healthy Caucasian individuals from Russia aged 6 to 90 years. Each donor gave 8 to 10 milliliters of peripheral blood, drawn into EDTA-treated Vacutainer tubes. PBMCs were isolated by Ficoll-Paque density-gradient centrifugation, with at least 6 million obtained per sample. Total RNA, at least 5 micrograms per sample, was extracted from PBMCs with Trizol reagent. Naive CD45RAhigh/CD27high T cell percentages were measured by flow cytometry on a PBMC aliquot from every donor. The source of the sample is a study of blood T cells in healthy people across ages (dated by TCRdb to between 2015 and 2017). At the level of the whole study: In model experiments, template switching captured about one uniquely barcoded TCR beta cDNA molecule for every two T cells. Using the same blood draw, the study looked at two additional independent replicas of 1 million unique cDNA reads for two donors, one aged 18 to 30 and the other aged 80 or older. To track age-related changes in TCR beta repertoire diversity, the study relied on deep sequencing normalized with unique cDNA molecular identifiers. Four age groups were formed from the donors: young (average roughly 15 years), middle-aged (just under 40), aged (more than 55) and long-lived (around 80). To avoid experimental bias, donors of different ages were spread randomly across the sequencing lanes. General conclusions and limits of the study: Total diversity estimates from one million sequenced T cells were considered lower bounds and underestimates. Compared with the aged group, the long-lived group had more naive CD4+ T cells, fewer expanded clones and increased TCR diversity, a pattern suggesting age selection. The CMV infection status of donors was not known, potentially confounding age-related changes in expanded clonotypes. Observed TCR beta diversity per million T cells fell roughly linearly with age, and a significant reduction was already apparent by age about 38. Bulk unsorted PBMC profiling prevented conclusive comparison of naive and antigen-experienced compartments. A strong correlation was found between observed TCR beta diversity and the percentage of naive T cells measured by flow cytometry.

CDR1 is given as SGHRS and CDR2 as YFSETQ, both from the germline V gene. The CDR3 sequence holds 13 residues, the cysteine and phenylalanine included. The only DNA kept is the CDR3, 39 bases in frame from the first base. V lost 5 bases and J lost 6 bases; the stretch between them is 12 bases long. Libraries were made using 5' RACE. This sample was sequenced with an Illumina HiSeq 2500. The second PCR ran for roughly 7 to 11 cycles and used a J-beta primer mix along with a sample-barcoded 5' primer. Each TCR beta cDNA molecule received a unique molecular identifier from a template-switch 5' adaptor carrying 12 random nucleotides. Each sample yielded at least 3 million CDR3-containing paired-end reads. First-strand cDNA synthesis was performed from all RNA using the Mint cDNA synthesis kit, with priming by a TRBC-specific oligonucleotide. After uracil-DNA glycosylase treatment, a first 18-cycle PCR used universal primers M1SS and BC2_uni_R on all cDNA. The original methods were these. For normalization, 1 million high-quality reads, each with a distinct molecular identifier, were randomly selected from each sample. Reads sharing molecular identifiers were discarded rather than binned into consensus sequences. MiTCR, run with a Q25 quality threshold and the strictest error-elimination algorithm, handled CDR3 identification, clonotype clustering and error correction. Lower-bound total TCR beta diversity was estimated with a nonparametric unseen species model using Euler transformation. TCRdb reanalyzed the raw reads on its own, using fastp at Q25 for trimming and MiXCR for clone calling, and kept in-frame beta chains. Rows are unified per CDR3 protein, each entry keeping the most common DNA and genes. TCRdb, rather than the study authors, made the V and J calls. Within this sample are 1,100,000 or so distinct CDR3 sequences, with 45% of them counted one time only. Under 20% of the sample lies in the top ten.

The rearrangement joined TRBV5-1 to TRBJ2-1, with the D gene uncertain. This receptor was taken from a woman aged 55-69 years in good health. The source material was blood. The CDR3 is CASSWALGNEQFF. The nucleotide sequence is TGCGCCAGCAGTTGGGCCCTAGGCAATGAGCAGTTCTTC.